This is a list of T cell receptor beta chains from one sample in a study of control samples from healthy donors and cancer patients. Profiled with immunoSEQ multiplex PCR; TCRdb holds only in-frame clones, not every one. The data contain 95,000 to 100,000 clones, about 89% of them singletons. The sequencing sample was made of blood. Every receptor here comes from a man in his thirties or forties in good health. Both conserved end residues are part of each CDR3.

TRBV28 | CASSRNNEQFF
TRBV7-2 | CASSPGSNQPQHF
TRBV11-2 | CASSLVGTGANVLTF
TRBV11-2 | CASSLETLGTSGRNYNEQFF
TRBV3-1/TRBV3-2 | CASSPRNYGYTF
TRBV6-2/TRBV6-3 | CASSWGQGGYEQYF
TRBV7-2 | CASSGGSSGANVLTF
TRBV6-4 | CASSDSSTSGNNEQFF
TRBV6-5 | CASSYSQGGEQFF
TRBV7-9 | CASSWGRGADTQYF
TRBV29-1 | CSAIQGARGYTF
TRBV19 | CASSPRRSVDNPLGNEQFF
TRBV5-1 | CASSLAEGSEAFF
TRBV2 | CASSEAERYGYTF
TRBV6-2/TRBV6-3 | CASSALAGVGDTQYF
TRBV4-2 | CASSQSTGGDYGYTF
TRBV30 | CAWRIPPPLQAGKTQYF
TRBV19 | CASSRLAGGMNEQFF
TRBV9 | CASSVRTGAQETQYF
TRBV11-2 | CASSLFLTSGYTF
TRBV19 | CASTKGYDTGELFF
TRBV30 | CAWSPGQSNSPLHF
TRBV30 | CAWSVGTGNQPQHF
TRBV3-1/TRBV3-2 | CASSQEARHVGVNTIYF
TRBV14 | CASSPGYGTSGSNEQFF
TRBV3-1/TRBV3-2 | CASSPRGAYGYTF